One sample yielded the 25 T cell receptor beta chains listed below, sequenced in a study of T cells in Graves' hyperthyroidism and ophthalmopathy (dated by TCRdb to between 2018 and 2021). The library came from multiplex PCR. Sequencing took place on an Illumina HiSeq 2000. The TCR beta CDR3 regions were amplified from RNA transcripts. A first-round RT-PCR of the TCR CDR3 used the HTBI primer set with the Qiagen OneStep RT-PCR kit. TCRdb reran the public reads through fastp at Q25 and MiXCR, keeping productive beta chains. Each record represents a unique CDR3 protein, reported with the most common genes and DNA among its rows. The table for this sample lists under 250,000 distinct CDR3 sequences; approximately 23% of them were counted only once. About a third of the sample comes from the top ten. The sample consisted of blood. These receptor sequences come from a woman in her forties with Graves' ophthalmopathy.

V is TRBV6-1 and J is TRBJ2-7; 7 nucleotides line up with TRBD1. Unmatched junction bases numbered 6, after V lost 6 bases and J lost 4 bases. The CDR3 runs 13 residues. CDR1 is MNHNS and CDR2 is SASEGT in the germline V gene. CDR3 protein: CASSTGAPYEQYF. For the CDR3, the DNA is TGTGCCAGCAGCACAGGGGCCCCTTACGAGCAGTACTTC.

This clonotype was found many times. The gene calls are TRBV19 and TRBJ1-1; D may be TRBD1 (5 bases). CDR3 length equals 14 residues. Germline V gene lookup returns CDR1 LNHDA and CDR2 SQIVND (reference sequence). V dropped 5 bases and J dropped 1 base, with 11 bases sitting between them. CDR3 in amino acids: CASSGTGWNTEAFF. CDR3 DNA: TGTGCCAGTAGTGGGACCGGATGGAACACTGAAGCTTTCTTT.

This clonotype appeared many times. V is TRBV19 and J is TRBJ2-2; 8 bases line up with TRBD1. This CDR3 has 17 amino acids. Germline V CDR1 and CDR2: LNHDA, SQIVND (reference sequence). Losses at the gene ends were 5 bases for V and 2 bases for J; bases not matched to a gene: 10. The CDR3: CASSLPWPGGNTGELFF. Written as DNA, the CDR3 is TGTGCCAGTAGTCTCCCCTGGCCAGGGGGCAACACCGGGGAGCTGTTTTTT.

The chain carries TRBV6-1 and TRBJ2-3; TRBD2 might be the D (6 bases). Germline V gene sequence: CDR1 MNHNS, CDR2 SASEGT. The CDR3 covers 12 residues. V shed 4 bases and J shed 10 bases, with 12 bases lying between them. CDR3 sequence (DNA): TGTGCCAGCAGTGGTAGCGGCTCTGCGCAGTATTTT. Translating gives CASSGSGSAQYF.

There are many counts of this clonotype. The chain is built from TRBV10-3 and TRBJ2-7; 9 bases agree with TRBD2. Germline CDR1 is ENHRY and CDR2 is SYGVKD. V lost 0 bases to trimming and J lost 3 bases; unmatched junction nucleotides: 6. This CDR3 is 16 amino acids long. The CDR3 reads CAISESKSSGIYEQYF. The CDR3 nucleotides are TGTGCCATCAGTGAGTCGAAGTCTAGCGGGATCTACGAGCAGTACTTC.

The chain uses TRBV27 and TRBJ2-6; a possible D gene is TRBD1 (6 bases). Germline values: CDR1 MNHEY, CDR2 SMNVEV (reference sequence). The V gene lost 0 bases and the J gene lost 0 bases, with 18 bases spanning the gap. This CDR3 region has 20 residues. The DNA of the CDR3 is TGTGCCAGCAGTTTATCCCTACAGGGAATTTCTCTCTCTGGGGCCAACGTCCTGACTTTC. Amino acid sequence: CASSLSLQGISLSGANVLTF.

Only a few counts were recorded for this clonotype. The chain has TRBV28 and TRBJ1-2; D perhaps matches TRBD1 (5 bases). The germline gives CDR1 MDHEN, CDR2 SYDVKM. The V end was cut by 3 bases, the J end by 8 bases, with 16 bases between. The CDR3 runs 14 residues. The CDR3 DNA sequence: TGTGCCAGCAGTTTCCGCTGGGGGGTAGGGGGCTACACCTTC. It yields the protein CASSFRWGVGGYTF.

At least ten counts were recorded for this clonotype. This chain connects TRBV11-1 to TRBJ2-7; a possible D gene is TRBD1 (7 bases). V was cut by 2 bases and J by 4 bases, with 18 bases left in between. The CDR3 runs 16 residues. CDR1 SGHAT and CDR2 FQDESV come from the germline V gene (reference sequence). The CDR3 reads CASSLWVGGGPYEQYF. The CDR3 nucleotides read TGTGCCAGCAGCTTATGGGTTGGAGGGGGCCCTTACGAGCAGTACTTC.

This clonotype was found many times. This chain joins TRBV18 and TRBJ1-1, with TRBD1 matching over 7 bases. Germline V CDR1 and CDR2: KGHSH, LQKENI. After removal of 6 bases from V and 3 bases from J, the junction contained 7 bases not matched to a gene. This CDR3 has 14 residues. CDR3 DNA sequence: TGTGCCAGCTCCTTCCAGGGGGTTGACACTGAAGCTTTCTTT. Translating it yields CASSFQGVDTEAFF.

The CDR3 sequence is CASSTTGATYEQYF. CDR3 DNA: TGTGCCAGCAGTACTACAGGGGCCACCTACGAGCAGTACTTC. V is TRBV28 and J is TRBJ2-7, with 7 bases that match TRBD1. The CDR3 is 14 amino acids. Germline CDR1 MDHEN, CDR2 SYDVKM. The J segment lost 2 bases and the V segment lost 5 bases, leaving 6 bases of the junction unmatched.

The chain uses TRBV11-2 and TRBJ2-7; a possible D gene is TRBD2 (5 bases). Trimming stripped 5 bases from V and 4 bases from J, with 21 bases between. CDR1 SGHAT and CDR2 FQNNGV come from the germline V gene. This CDR3 has 16 residues. In DNA, the CDR3 is TGTGCCAGCAGCCCTGCGGGTACGAATGGCCTTTACGAGCAGTACTTC. Amino acid sequence: CASSPAGTNGLYEQYF. Using reference TRBV11-2 and TRBJ2-7 for the parts outside the CDR3, the full variable domain is EAGVAQSPRYKIIEKRQSVAFWCNPISGHATLYWYQQILGQGPKLLIQFQNNGVVDDSQLPKDRFSAERLKGVDSTLKIQPAKLEDSAVYLCASSPAGTNGLYEQYFGPGTRLTVT.

This clonotype was counted many times. One base away lies a much larger clone, so this may be a sequencing read error. The chain couples TRBV12-3 or TRBV12-4 to TRBJ1-1, with D hard to call. The V end was cut by 8 bases, the J end by 2 bases, with 9 bases between. This CDR3 contains 12 residues. The CDR3 bases are TGTGCCAGCGGCCCAAGTAACACTGAAGCTTTCTTT. This encodes CASGPSNTEAFF.

This clonotype occurred many times. The chain is built from TRBV5-1 and TRBJ1-1; TRBD1 matches at 9 bases. The length of the CDR3 is 15 residues. Germline V gene lookup returns CDR1 SGHRS and CDR2 YFSETQ. V was pared by 3 bases and J by 2 bases, with 5 bases of the junction left unmatched. CDR3 in DNA: TGCGCCAGCAGCTGGGGGACAGGGAGCAACACTGAAGCTTTCTTT. This sequence encodes CASSWGTGSNTEAFF.

In its sample, this clonotype was seen many times. The rearrangement uses TRBV7-2 and TRBJ2-7; tentative D call: TRBD2 (6 bases). The CDR3 spans 15 residues. Deletions cut 0 bases from V and 6 bases from J, with 15 bases between. Germline V gene lookup returns CDR1 SGHTA and CDR2 FQGNSA. CDR3 amino acids: CASSLAGGHPSEQYF. The CDR3 DNA reads TGTGCCAGCAGCTTAGCGGGAGGACACCCATCCGAGCAGTACTTC. Variable domain in full (rest from reference TRBV7-2 and TRBJ2-7): GAGVSQSPSNKVTEKGKDVELRCDPISGHTALYWYRQSLGQGLEFLIYFQGNSAPDKSGLPSDRFSAERTGGSVSTLTIQRTQQEDSAVYLCASSLAGGHPSEQYFGPGTRLTVT.

A few counts support this clonotype. The chain uses TRBV6-1 and TRBJ2-7; D might be TRBD1 (5 bases). The CDR3 has 12 amino acids. Germline CDR1 MNHNS, CDR2 SASEGT. V was pared by 5 bases and J by 5 bases, with 10 bases between. CDR3 sequence reads: CASSKTVDEQYF. As DNA, the CDR3 is TGTGCCAGCAGTAAGACAGTGGACGAGCAGTACTTC.

This clonotype was observed at least ten times. The chain has TRBV18 and TRBJ2-7, with D unclear. The CDR3 runs 14 residues. CDR1 and CDR2 (germline): KGHSH, LQKENI. V lost 1 base, J lost 4 bases, and 11 bases lay in between. The CDR3 is CASSPRLVSYEQYF. The CDR3 region has the DNA TGTGCCAGCTCACCACGTTTAGTCAGTTACGAGCAGTACTTC.

This clonotype has a count of ten or more. The rearrangement joins TRBV27 to TRBJ2-6; the match to TRBD2 covers 14 bases. The CDR3 sequence is 19 residues long. Germline values: CDR1 MNHEY, CDR2 SMNVEV (reference sequence). V was pared by 3 bases and J by 0 bases, with 4 bases of the junction left unmatched. CDR3 DNA: TGTGCCAGCAGTTTCCGACTAGCGGGAGGGACCTCTGGGGCCAACGTCCTGACTTTC. It yields the protein CASSFRLAGGTSGANVLTF.

This clonotype was observed many times. V gene TRBV7-2 combines with J gene TRBJ1-5, with TRBD1 as a possible D gene (5 bases). The CDR3 loop spans 14 amino acids. Per germline, CDR1 SGHTA and CDR2 FQGNSA. Trimming stripped 2 bases from V and 6 bases from J, with 11 bases between. This CDR3 is CASSLQGLGQPQHF. The DNA of the CDR3 is TGTGCCAGCAGCTTACAGGGACTTGGTCAGCCCCAGCATTTT. Based on the CDR3 plus reference TRBV7-2 and TRBJ1-5, the full variable domain is GAGVSQSPSNKVTEKGKDVELRCDPISGHTALYWYRQSLGQGLEFLIYFQGNSAPDKSGLPSDRFSAERTGGSVSTLTIQRTQQEDSAVYLCASSLQGLGQPQHFGDGTRLSIL.

This chain joins TRBV11-1 and TRBJ2-3; no clear D gene. Germline values: CDR1 SGHAT, CDR2 FQDESV (reference sequence). The CDR3 has 15 residues. The ends were cut back, 1 base at V and 0 bases at J, with 8 bases in the middle. The CDR3 sequence is CASSLDGASTDTQYF. CDR3 in DNA: TGTGCCAGCAGCTTAGACGGTGCTAGCACAGATACGCAGTATTTT.

This clonotype was detected a few times. Given a much more abundant clone one base away, this may be a read error. The chain couples TRBV30 to TRBJ1-2; the D gene is possibly TRBD1 (5 bases). The CDR3 is 11 amino acids. Germline-derived CDR1 and CDR2 are GTSNPN and SVGIG (reference sequence). CDR3 DNA: TGTACCTCGCAACAGGCGGCTGGCTACACCTTC. Encoded protein: CTSQQAAGYTF.

This rearrangement joins TRBV12-3 or TRBV12-4 to TRBJ1-1; maybe TRBD1 (5 bases). This CDR3 region has 16 residues. Trimming left V 2 bases short and J 0 bases short, with 13 bases between. CDR3 sequence reads: CASSLSVGAVNTEAFF. CDR3 nucleotides: TGTGCCAGCAGTTTAAGTGTTGGGGCGGTGAACACTGAAGCTTTCTTT.

The gene calls are TRBV24-1 and TRBJ2-7; D possibly corresponds to TRBD2 (5 bases). Deletions cut 2 bases from V and 3 bases from J, with 13 bases between. The CDR3 runs to 15 residues. The germline gives CDR1 KGHDR, CDR2 SFDVKD. CDR3 sequence: CATSDCRTGIYEQYF. CDR3 bases: TGTGCCACCAGTGATTGCCGGACCGGGATCTACGAGCAGTACTTC.

J is TRBJ1-5 and V is TRBV6-1; TRBD1 matches 10 bases. Germline values: CDR1 MNHNS, CDR2 SASEGT. Trimming cost V 6 bases and J 6 bases; bases outside gene matches: 11. This CDR3 spans 16 amino acids. The DNA of the CDR3 is TGTGCCAGCAGAGGACCTGGGACAGGGGCGACTCAGCCCCAGCATTTT. Its protein product is CASRGPGTGATQPQHF.

The sample holds many counts of this clonotype. The genes are TRBV5-1 and TRBJ2-7; TRBD2 aligns across 7 bases. The junction had 10 bases not matched to a gene; V was cut back by 0 bases and J by 4 bases. CDR1 is SGHRS and CDR2 is YFSETQ in the germline V gene. CDR3 length: 16 amino acids. The CDR3 bases are TGCGCCAGCAGCTTGGCATCGACGGGAGGCGGGTACGAGCAGTACTTC. The encoded protein is CASSLASTGGGYEQYF.

This clonotype occurred many times. The V gene is TRBV14, the J gene TRBJ2-4; D not resolved. Trimming stripped 0 bases from V and 8 bases from J, with 5 bases between. CDR3 length equals 12 residues. The germline V gene has CDR1 SGHDN and CDR2 FVKESK. CDR3 amino acids: CASSQDGYIQYF. The CDR3 coding sequence is TGTGCCAGCAGCCAAGACGGGTACATTCAGTACTTC.